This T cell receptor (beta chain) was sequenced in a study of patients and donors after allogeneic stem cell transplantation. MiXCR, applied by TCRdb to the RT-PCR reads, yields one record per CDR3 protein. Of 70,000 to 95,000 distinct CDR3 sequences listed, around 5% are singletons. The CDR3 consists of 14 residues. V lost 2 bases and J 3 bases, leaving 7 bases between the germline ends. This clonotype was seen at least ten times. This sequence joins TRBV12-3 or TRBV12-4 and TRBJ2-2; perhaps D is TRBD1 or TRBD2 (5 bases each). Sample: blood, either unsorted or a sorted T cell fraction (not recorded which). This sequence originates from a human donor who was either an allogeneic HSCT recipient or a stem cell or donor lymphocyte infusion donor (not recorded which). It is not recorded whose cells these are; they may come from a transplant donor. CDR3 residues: CASSLLGDTGELFF. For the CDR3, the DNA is TGTGCCAGCAGTTTATTGGGGGACACCGGGGAGCTGTTTTTT.